Presented here are 17 T cell receptor beta chains from one specimen sequenced in a study of blood T cells in healthy people across ages. Primed by a sample-barcoded 5' primer and a J-beta primer mix, a second PCR proceeded for about 7 to 11 cycles. TCRdb reanalysed the 5' RACE reads using MiXCR and keeps one entry per CDR3 protein. The sample lists over a million distinct CDR3 sequences, around 45% occurring once. The specimen was blood. The receptors were gathered from a woman aged 60 to 75 in good health.

This clonotype turned up a few times. This rearrangement joins TRBV4-1 to TRBJ2-7, with D hard to call. The CDR3 runs to 11 residues. Looked up from germline, CDR1 is MGHRA and CDR2 is YSYEKL. V was clipped by 0 bases and J by 7 bases, with 4 bases between them. The DNA for the CDR3 is TGCGCCAGCAGCCAAGAAATGGAGCAGTACTTC. Translating gives CASSQEMEQYF.

The chain is built from TRBV3-1 and TRBJ2-3; 13 bases are shared with TRBD2. CDR3 length: 17 amino acids. The germline gives CDR1 LGHDT, CDR2 YNNKEL (reference sequence). V was clipped by 1 base and J by 4 bases; unmatched bases: 5. The CDR3 is CASSQGTSGSPADTQYF. The CDR3 DNA follows: TGTGCCAGCAGCCAAGGGACTAGCGGGAGTCCCGCAGATACGCAGTATTTT.

V and J are TRBV11-3 and TRBJ2-5, with 10 bases lining up with TRBD1. The CDR3 runs 18 residues. Germline V lookup: CDR1 SGHNT, CDR2 YENEEA. V shed 5 bases, J shed 2 bases, and the junction held 14 bases outside the gene matches. CDR3 loop: CASSKGQGGIASQETQYF. The CDR3 bases are TGTGCCAGCAGCAAAGGACAGGGGGGGATAGCGAGTCAAGAGACCCAGTACTTC. Full variable domain (missing parts from reference TRBV11-3 and TRBJ2-5): EAGVVQSPRYKIIEKKQPVAFWCNPISGHNTLYWYLQNLGQGPELLIRYENEEAVDDSQLPKDRFSAERLKGVDSTLKIQPAELGDSAVYLCASSKGQGGIASQETQYFGPGTRLLVL.

V gene TRBV5-1 combines with J gene TRBJ2-7; D is possibly TRBD2 (5 bases). The germline CDR1 and CDR2 sequences are SGHRS and YFSETQ. The CDR3 spans 15 residues. V was clipped by 0 bases and J by 0 bases, with 10 bases between them. The DNA of the CDR3 is TGCGCCAGCAGCTTGGTGGCTAGCCTCTCCTACGAGCAGTACTTC. This translates into CASSLVASLSYEQYF.

The chain employs TRBV12-3 or TRBV12-4 and TRBJ2-7, with TRBD2 matching over 8 bases. The ends lost 3 bases at V and 4 bases at J; junction bases unmatched: 5. The CDR3 length is 14 residues. CDR3 sequence (DNA): TGTGCCAGCAGTTTTTTACTAGCGGAATACGAGCAGTACTTC. Translation gives CASSFLLAEYEQYF.

The chain uses TRBV12-3 or TRBV12-4 and TRBJ2-5, with D perhaps TRBD1 or TRBD2 (6 bases each). The end of the DNA fits TRBJ2-7 better, so the J call may be wrong. The length of the CDR3 is 13 residues. CDR3 sequence (DNA): TGTGCCAGCAGTTGTCGGGGGCTTGGCGAGCAGTACTTC. Its protein is CASSCRGLGEQYF.

This clonotype showed up many times. The V gene is TRBV20-1, the J gene TRBJ2-7, with 13 positions matching TRBD2. Germline loops: CDR1 DFQATT, CDR2 SNEGSKA (reference sequence). The CDR3 has 13 residues. V dropped 5 bases and J dropped 4; count of bases not matched to a gene: 2. The CDR3 spells CSAETSGGYEQYF. CDR3 nucleotide sequence: TGCAGTGCTGAGACTAGCGGGGGGTACGAGCAGTACTTC.

This clonotype was seen only a few times. The chain carries TRBV20-1 and TRBJ2-5; 8 bases align to TRBD2. The DNA matches TRBJ2-7 better at its end, which makes the J call doubtful. The length of the CDR3 is 13 residues. Germline assignment: CDR1 DFQATT and CDR2 SNEGSKA (reference sequence). In DNA, the CDR3 is TGCAGTGCTTTAAGCGGGAGTTTGGGCGAGCAGTACTTC. It translates to CSALSGSLGEQYF.

The sample holds one count of this clonotype. This sequence joins TRBV5-1 and TRBJ2-2; unclear D gene. V gave up 2 bases and J gave up 1 base, with 18 bases separating them. CDR3 length: 18 residues. From germline, CDR1 is SGHRS and CDR2 YFSETQ. This chain's CDR3 is CASSLGFGLSGNTGELFF. The CDR3 DNA sequence: TGCGCCAGCAGCTTAGGCTTTGGCCTCTCCGGGAACACCGGGGAGCTGTTTTTT.

The V and J genes are TRBV7-6 and TRBJ2-3, with 9 bases that match TRBD1. V shed 3 bases and J 4 bases; nucleotides not matched to a gene: 8. Germline V gene data show CDR1 as SGHVS and CDR2 as FNYEAQ. The CDR3 has 16 amino acids. CDR3 residues: CASSLTGGRSADTQYF. The CDR3 DNA reads as TGTGCCAGCAGCTTGACAGGGGGTAGAAGCGCAGATACGCAGTATTTT.

V is TRBV7-2 and J is TRBJ2-3, with 7 bases aligning to TRBD1. The CDR3 has 14 amino acids. The germline gives CDR1 SGHTA, CDR2 FQGNSA. After removal of 5 bases from V and 5 bases from J, the junction contained 7 bases not matched to a gene. The DNA for the CDR3 is TGTGCCAGCAGCCCGGACAGGCCGGGAGATACGCAGTATTTT. Translation gives CASSPDRPGDTQYF.

The chain combines TRBV7-9 with TRBJ2-5; 7 bases agree with TRBD1. Unmatched junction bases numbered 7, after V lost 3 bases and J lost 3 bases. Germline V CDR1 and CDR2: SEHNR, FQNEAQ (reference sequence). The CDR3 consists of 15 residues. CDR3 loop: CASSFPGQDEETQYF. DNA of the CDR3: TGTGCCAGCAGCTTTCCTGGACAGGACGAAGAGACCCAGTACTTC.

This chain connects TRBV2 to TRBJ2-7; D is undetermined. CDR3 size: 12 residues. V was shortened by 5 bases and J by 3 bases, with 8 bases between the two germline ends. The germline V gene has CDR1 SNHLY and CDR2 FYNNEI. This CDR3 is CASSQERYEQYF. The CDR3 DNA follows: TGTGCCAGCAGTCAGGAGCGCTACGAGCAGTACTTC.

V is TRBV11-1 and J is TRBJ2-1; D not resolved. Germline assignment: CDR1 SGHAT and CDR2 FQDESV (reference sequence). The CDR3 length is 14 residues. V was shortened by 8 bases and J by 6 bases, with 17 bases between the two germline ends. The CDR3: CASGRERIGNEQFF. CDR3 bases: TGTGCCAGCGGAAGGGAAAGGATAGGCAATGAGCAGTTCTTC.

In this sample, this clonotype turned up once. This chain connects TRBV10-3 to TRBJ2-3, with D tentatively TRBD2 (7 bases). This CDR3 contains 17 residues. V lost 8 bases and J 0 bases, leaving 21 bases between the germline ends. The germline CDR1 and CDR2 sequences are ENHRY and SYGVKD. The DNA for the CDR3 is TGTGCCATCCTACCTAGCGGAGGGGGACTTAGCACAGATACGCAGTATTTT. It translates to CAILPSGGGLSTDTQYF.

The chain is built from TRBV20-1 and TRBJ2-1; TRBD1 matches 7 bases. From germline, CDR1 is DFQATT and CDR2 SNEGSKA (reference sequence). V trimming: 2 bases; J trimming: 9 bases; junction bases outside the gene matches: 16. CDR3 length: 16 residues. For the CDR3, the DNA is TGCAGTGCTAGATATAGGGGGCCCCGTTGGTTTTCTGAGCAGTTCTTC. Its translation is CSARYRGPRWFSEQFF.

This chain joins TRBV5-6 and TRBJ2-6, with TRBD1 matching 10 bases. Per the germline V gene, CDR1 is SGHDT and CDR2 is YYEEEE. This CDR3 region has 18 residues. V lost 5 bases and J lost 0; bases outside the gene matches: 8. The CDR3 protein is CASSPGTGDVSGANVLTF. The DNA for the CDR3 is TGTGCCAGCAGTCCCGGGACAGGGGACGTCTCTGGGGCCAACGTCCTGACTTTC.